This passage covers 23 T cell receptor beta chains from one sample sequenced in a study of blood T cell repertoires in COVID-19. Profiling relied on immunoSEQ multiplex PCR, and the TCRdb table lists in-frame clones only, not all of them. The sample contains 250,000 to 350,000 clones, about 90% of which appear only once. Sequencing was done on a sample of PBMCs or T cells enriched from blood (not recorded which). Source of these receptors: a woman between 45 and 60 years old who had been exposed to COVID-19.

The CDR3 region is CASSDEGASYGYTF. CDR3 nucleotides: TGTGCCAGCAGCGACGAAGGGGCCAGCTATGGCTACACCTTC. The V call is TRBV11-2, the J call TRBJ1-2; a weak D match, TRBD1 (5 bases). The CDR3 runs 14 residues. V was cut by 5 bases and J by 4 bases, with 14 bases left in between. Germline assignment: CDR1 SGHAT and CDR2 FQNNGV.

This clone was counted a single time. V and J are TRBV6-1 and TRBJ1-3; D gene uncertain. The germline V gene has CDR1 MNHNS and CDR2 SASEGT. The CDR3 totals 15 residues. Trimming shortened V by 2 bases and J by 1 base, and 9 bases separated the two germline ends. CDR3 amino acids: CASSEKRFSGNTIYF. DNA for the CDR3: TGTGCCAGCAGTGAAAAGAGGTTTTCTGGAAACACCATATATTTT.

The rearrangement joins TRBV5-1 to TRBJ2-3; tentatively, D is TRBD2 (5 bases). The CDR3 contains 16 residues. The ends were cut back, 4 bases at V and 2 bases at J, with 17 bases in the middle. Germline V gene data show CDR1 as SGHRS and CDR2 as YFSETQ. This chain's CDR3 is CASSVTRMGFTDTQYF. As DNA, the CDR3 is TGCGCCAGCAGCGTAACTAGGATGGGGTTCACAGATACGCAGTATTTT.

The CDR3 DNA sequence: TGCGCCAGCAGCTTGGCCGGGTCGGGGTATAATTCACCCCTCCACTTT. Translation: CASSLAGSGYNSPLHF. The rearrangement links TRBV5-1 to TRBJ1-6; unclear D gene. In germline, CDR1 is SGHRS, CDR2 YFSETQ. The CDR3 loop spans 16 amino acids. V was cut by 0 bases and J by 4 bases, with 11 bases left in between.

The genes are TRBV5-1 and TRBJ2-3, with D maybe TRBD2 (5 bases). CDR3 size: 16 residues. CDR1 is SGHRS, CDR2 YFSETQ, per germline. Trimming took off 3 bases at V and 0 bases at J, with 14 bases between the two ends. DNA for the CDR3: TGCGCCAGCAGCTCCCAAACGGGGTCTAGCACAGATACGCAGTATTTT. This gives the protein CASSSQTGSSTDTQYF. Drawing the rest from reference TRBV5-1 and TRBJ2-3, the complete variable domain is KAGVTQTPRYLIKTRGQQVTLSCSPISGHRSVSWYQQTPGQGLQFLFEYFSETQRNKGNFPGRFSGRQFSNSRSEMNVSTLELGDSALYLCASSSQTGSSTDTQYFGPGTRLTVL.

The CDR3 sequence is CASSLDSRDSGELFF. The CDR3 coding sequence is TGTGCCAGCAGCTTAGACTCCAGGGATTCCGGGGAGCTGTTTTTT. This chain connects TRBV11-2 to TRBJ2-2; D is possibly TRBD1 (5 bases). The CDR3 runs to 15 residues. CDR1 is SGHAT and CDR2 is FQNNGV in the germline V gene. The ends were cut back, 0 bases at V and 6 bases at J, with 11 bases in the middle.

The chain joins TRBV5-4 to TRBJ1-1; a possible D gene is TRBD1 (5 bases). Germline V gives CDR1 SGHNT, CDR2 YYREEE (reference sequence). Trimming cost V 4 bases and J 1 base, with 11 bases left between them. The length of the CDR3 is 14 residues. CDR3: CASSGGVGNTEAFF. CDR3 bases: TGTGCCAGCAGCGGAGGGGTTGGGAACACTGAAGCTTTCTTT.

The V gene is TRBV18, the J gene TRBJ2-5; D is undetermined. CDR1 is KGHSH and CDR2 is LQKENI in the germline V gene. There are 14 residues in the CDR3. The V end was cut by 3 bases, the J end by 3 bases, with 11 bases between. In DNA, the CDR3 is TGTGCCAGCTCACCGAGAGACACAAAAGAGACCCAGTACTTC. It encodes CASSPRDTKETQYF.

The chain has TRBV10-3 and TRBJ2-3; 7 bases line up with TRBD2. Per the germline V gene, CDR1 is ENHRY and CDR2 is SYGVKD. The CDR3 length is 16 residues. J was trimmed by 8 bases and V by 2 bases; bases with no gene match: 13. For the CDR3, the DNA is TGTGCCATCAGTGAGCCCGGCAGAGTGGGGGGGATTACGCAGTATTTT. The encoded protein is CAISEPGRVGGITQYF.

This clone has only a few counts. The rearrangement links TRBV9 to TRBJ1-2; D perhaps matches TRBD1 (5 bases). Germline values: CDR1 SGDLS, CDR2 YYNGEE. V was cut by 4 bases and J by 4 bases, with 14 bases left in between. The CDR3 runs 14 residues. The CDR3 sequence is CASSSYAGGYGYTF. The CDR3 DNA sequence: TGTGCCAGCAGCTCTTACGCCGGGGGCTATGGCTACACCTTC.

This rearrangement joins TRBV6-5 to TRBJ2-1; tentatively, D is TRBD1 (6 bases). Trimming cost V 7 bases and J 0 bases, with 13 bases left between them. CDR3 length: 15 residues. CDR1 is MNHEY, CDR2 SVGAGI, per germline. CDR3 DNA: TGTGCCAGCAAGAGGACAGTTTTCTCCTACAATGAGCAGTTCTTC. It codes for CASKRTVFSYNEQFF.

The chain is built from TRBV28 and TRBJ1-1; 8 bases align to TRBD1. The germline V gene has CDR1 MDHEN and CDR2 SYDVKM. J was trimmed by 5 bases and V by 5 bases; bases with no gene match: 10. There are 15 residues in the CDR3. In nucleotides, the CDR3 is TGTGCCAGCAGTCCTGACGACAGGGGCCGAACTGAAGCTTTCTTT. Translating it yields CASSPDDRGRTEAFF.

The rearrangement uses TRBV14 and TRBJ1-3; 10 bases agree with TRBD1. V was pared by 4 bases and J by 3 bases, with 6 bases of the junction left unmatched. This CDR3 spans 16 amino acids. Germline CDR1 is SGHDN and CDR2 is FVKESK. The CDR3 coding sequence is TGTGCCAGCAGCCTGACAGGGGGCGTATTTGGAAACACCATATATTTT. Its protein product is CASSLTGGVFGNTIYF.

The sample holds one count of this clone. This rearrangement joins TRBV9 to TRBJ2-7; D gene uncertain. The CDR3 totals 15 residues. V shed 3 bases and J shed 5 bases, with 18 bases lying between them. Germline V gene sequence: CDR1 SGDLS, CDR2 YYNGEE. The CDR3 coding sequence is TGTGCCAGCAGCGGACAAGTCAGGCCGGTCGACGAGCAGTACTTC. This gives the protein CASSGQVRPVDEQYF.

The chain carries TRBV28 and TRBJ2-7; D perhaps matches TRBD1 (7 bases). V was cut by 5 bases and J by 3 bases, with 14 bases left in between. Germline CDR1 and CDR2: MDHEN and SYDVKM. The CDR3 totals 14 residues. CDR3 DNA sequence: TGTGCCAGCAGTCCTGGAGGGGGCATCTACGAGCAGTACTTC. This encodes CASSPGGGIYEQYF.

This clone is a singleton in its sample. The chain has TRBV2 and TRBJ2-1; D may be TRBD1 (5 bases). The ends were cut back, 6 bases at V and 6 bases at J, with 12 bases in the middle. The germline V gene has CDR1 SNHLY and CDR2 FYNNEI. The CDR3 covers 13 residues. This CDR3 reads CASRTEALNEQFF. The CDR3 DNA reads TGTGCCAGCAGGACAGAGGCGCTCAATGAGCAGTTCTTC.

The chain uses TRBV4-1 and TRBJ1-1, with D maybe TRBD1 (6 bases). Trimming pared 0 bases from V and 4 bases from J, leaving 15 bases between. Looked up from germline, CDR1 is MGHRA and CDR2 is YSYEKL. The CDR3 contains 16 residues. The CDR3 DNA is TGCGCCAGCAGCCAAGATCTAGGACGGGGGGCCACTGAAGCTTTCTTT. Translating it yields CASSQDLGRGATEAFF.

The chain is built from TRBV7-6 and TRBJ1-2, with 10 bases that match TRBD1. Germline CDR1 SGHVS, CDR2 FNYEAQ. The CDR3 is made up of 14 amino acids. V trimming: 5 bases; J trimming: 4 bases; junction bases outside the gene matches: 4. The CDR3 loop reads CASSPGTGVYGYTF. The DNA for the CDR3 is TGTGCCAGCAGCCCCGGGACAGGGGTCTATGGCTACACCTTC.

V gene TRBV5-5 combines with J gene TRBJ2-7; tentatively, D is TRBD2 (6 bases). V was trimmed by 0 bases and J by 3 bases, leaving 7 bases between them. The germline gives CDR1 SGHKS, CDR2 YYEKEE (reference sequence). This CDR3 comprises 13 residues. CDR3 bases: TGTGCCAGCAGCTTGGGCGGGAACTACGAGCAGTACTTC. The encoded protein is CASSLGGNYEQYF.

This chain links TRBV5-6 with TRBJ1-1; tentative D call: TRBD1 (6 bases). The germline V gene encodes CDR1 SGHDT and CDR2 YYEEEE. Trimming took 5 bases from V and 1 from J, leaving 12 bases between them. This CDR3 comprises 14 residues. CDR3 coding DNA: TGTGCCAGCAGAACAGGGATGGCGAACACTGAAGCTTTCTTT. Translation: CASRTGMANTEAFF.

The rearrangement joins TRBV2 to TRBJ1-6; 8 nucleotides align to TRBD1. Germline CDR1 is SNHLY and CDR2 is FYNNEI. This CDR3 has 13 residues. After removal of 10 bases from V and 4 bases from J, the junction contained 3 bases not matched to a gene. The CDR3 sequence is CATDRGYNSPLHF. CDR3 nucleotides: TGTGCCACAGACAGGGGTTATAATTCACCCCTCCACTTT.

A few counts support this clone. This chain uses TRBV5-1 with TRBJ2-4, with TRBD1 identical over 10 bases. Germline-derived CDR1 and CDR2 are SGHRS and YFSETQ. V trimming: 0 bases; J trimming: 5 bases; junction bases outside the gene matches: 11. This CDR3 has 18 residues. The CDR3 DNA follows: TGCGCCAGCAGCTTGGGGAAAAGGACAGGGGGTTGGGAAAACATTCAGTACTTC. Protein product: CASSLGKRTGGWENIQYF. Full variable domain (missing parts from reference TRBV5-1 and TRBJ2-4): KAGVTQTPRYLIKTRGQQVTLSCSPISGHRSVSWYQQTPGQGLQFLFEYFSETQRNKGNFPGRFSGRQFSNSRSEMNVSTLELGDSALYLCASSLGKRTGGWENIQYFGAGTRLSVL.

In DNA, the CDR3 is TGTGCCTGGAGTTCCCCTGTTAGCTACTCTGGAAACACCATATATTTT. It codes for CAWSSPVSYSGNTIYF. V gene TRBV30 combines with J gene TRBJ1-3; D is undetermined. This CDR3 contains 16 residues. Germline loops: CDR1 GTSNPN, CDR2 SVGIG (reference sequence). The ends were cut back, 2 bases at V and 0 bases at J, with 14 bases in the middle.